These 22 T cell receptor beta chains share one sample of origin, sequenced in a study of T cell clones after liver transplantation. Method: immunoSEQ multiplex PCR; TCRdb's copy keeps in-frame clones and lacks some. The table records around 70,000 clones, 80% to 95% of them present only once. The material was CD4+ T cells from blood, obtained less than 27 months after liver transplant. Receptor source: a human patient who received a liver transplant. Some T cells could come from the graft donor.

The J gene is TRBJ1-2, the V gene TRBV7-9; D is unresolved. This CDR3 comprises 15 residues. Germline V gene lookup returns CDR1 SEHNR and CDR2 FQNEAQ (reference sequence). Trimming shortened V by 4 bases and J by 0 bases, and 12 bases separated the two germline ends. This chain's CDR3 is CASSSSGAANYGYTF. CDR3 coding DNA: TGTGCCAGCAGCTCATCGGGAGCCGCTAACTATGGCTACACCTTC.

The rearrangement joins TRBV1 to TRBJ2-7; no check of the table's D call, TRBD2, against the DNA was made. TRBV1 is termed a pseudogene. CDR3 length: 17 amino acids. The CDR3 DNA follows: TGCACCAGCAGCCAAGATATTTGTGCGGGAGGTCTCTACGAGCAGTACTTC. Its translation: CTSSQDICAGGLYEQYF.

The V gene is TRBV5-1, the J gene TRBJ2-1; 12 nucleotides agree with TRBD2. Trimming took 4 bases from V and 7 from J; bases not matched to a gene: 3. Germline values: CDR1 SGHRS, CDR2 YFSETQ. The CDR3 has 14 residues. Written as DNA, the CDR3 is TGCGCCAGCAGCCGGACTAGCGGGATTAATGAGCAGTTCTTC. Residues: CASSRTSGINEQFF.

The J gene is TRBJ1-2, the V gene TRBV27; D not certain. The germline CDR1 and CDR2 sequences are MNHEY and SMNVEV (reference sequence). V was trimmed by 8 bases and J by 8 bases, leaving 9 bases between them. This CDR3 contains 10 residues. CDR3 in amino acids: CASRDGGYTF. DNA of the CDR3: TGTGCCAGCCGCGACGGAGGCTACACCTTC.

In nucleotides, the CDR3 is TGTGCCAGCAGCTTCGGGGCTGGCGGGCCTGGCTCTGGGGCCAACGTCCTGACTTTC. Protein product: CASSFGAGGPGSGANVLTF. This chain links TRBV5-4 with TRBJ2-6, with D perhaps TRBD1 or TRBD2 (5 bases each). Trimming removed 2 bases from V and 0 bases from J, with 18 bases in between. Germline values: CDR1 SGHNT, CDR2 YYREEE (reference sequence). This CDR3 contains 19 residues.

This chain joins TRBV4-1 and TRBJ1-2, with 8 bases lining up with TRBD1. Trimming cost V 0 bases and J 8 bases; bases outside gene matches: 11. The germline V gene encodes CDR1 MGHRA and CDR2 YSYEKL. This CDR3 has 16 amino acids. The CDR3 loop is CASSQDPRQGARGYTF. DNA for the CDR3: TGCGCCAGCAGCCAAGATCCTCGGCAGGGGGCGCGCGGCTACACCTTC.

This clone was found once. The CDR3 DNA follows: TGTGCCAGCAGTTCCAGTTACTCCTACGAGCAGTACTTC. This encodes CASSSSYSYEQYF. The rearrangement links TRBV27 to TRBJ2-7; unclear D gene. This CDR3 has 13 amino acids. Trimming shortened V by 4 bases and J by 0 bases, and 7 bases separated the two germline ends. From germline, CDR1 is MNHEY and CDR2 SMNVEV (reference sequence).

CDR3: CASSLESGVSTDTQYF. The DNA of the CDR3 is TGTGCCAGCAGCTTAGAGTCGGGGGTTAGCACAGATACGCAGTATTTT. The chain couples TRBV11-1 to TRBJ2-3, with TRBD2 as a possible D gene (6 bases). The length of the CDR3 is 16 residues. Trimming shortened V by 1 base and J by 0 bases, and 11 bases separated the two germline ends. Germline V gene data show CDR1 as SGHAT and CDR2 as FQDESV (reference sequence).

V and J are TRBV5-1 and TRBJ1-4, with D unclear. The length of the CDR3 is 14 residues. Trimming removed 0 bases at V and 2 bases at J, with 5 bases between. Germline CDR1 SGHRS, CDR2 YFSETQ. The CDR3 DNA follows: TGCGCCAGCAGCTTGGGCGGGACTAATGAAAAACTGTTTTTT. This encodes CASSLGGTNEKLFF.

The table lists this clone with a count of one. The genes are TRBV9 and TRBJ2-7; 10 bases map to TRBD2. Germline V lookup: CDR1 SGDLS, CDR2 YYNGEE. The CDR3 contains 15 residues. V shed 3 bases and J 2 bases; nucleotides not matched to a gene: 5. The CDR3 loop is CASSATSGEAYEQYF. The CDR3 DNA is TGTGCCAGCAGCGCCACTAGCGGGGAAGCCTACGAGCAGTACTTC.

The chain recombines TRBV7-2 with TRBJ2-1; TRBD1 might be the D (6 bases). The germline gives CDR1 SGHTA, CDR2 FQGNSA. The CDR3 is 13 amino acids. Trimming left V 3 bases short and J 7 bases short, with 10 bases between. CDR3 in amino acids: CASSFGGQNEQFF. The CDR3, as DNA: TGTGCCAGCAGCTTTGGGGGCCAGAATGAGCAGTTCTTC.

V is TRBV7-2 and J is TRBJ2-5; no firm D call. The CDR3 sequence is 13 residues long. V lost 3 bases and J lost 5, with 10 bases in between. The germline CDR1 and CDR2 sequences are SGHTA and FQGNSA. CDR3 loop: CASSFSRRETQYF. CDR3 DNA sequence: TGTGCCAGCAGCTTTTCCCGCCGGGAGACCCAGTACTTC.

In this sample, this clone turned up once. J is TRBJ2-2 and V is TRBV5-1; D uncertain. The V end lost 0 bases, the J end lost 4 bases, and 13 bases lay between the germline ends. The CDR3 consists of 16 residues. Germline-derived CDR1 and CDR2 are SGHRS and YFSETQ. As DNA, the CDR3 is TGCGCCAGCAGCTTGGAAGCCGAGATCATCACCGGGGAGCTGTTTTTT. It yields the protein CASSLEAEIITGELFF.

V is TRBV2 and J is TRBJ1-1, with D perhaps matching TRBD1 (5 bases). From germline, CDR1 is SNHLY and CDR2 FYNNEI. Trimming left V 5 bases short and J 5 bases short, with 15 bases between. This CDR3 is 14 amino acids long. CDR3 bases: TGTGCCAGCAGTAACCAGGGTCTGGGGACTGAAGCTTTCTTT. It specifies CASSNQGLGTEAFF.

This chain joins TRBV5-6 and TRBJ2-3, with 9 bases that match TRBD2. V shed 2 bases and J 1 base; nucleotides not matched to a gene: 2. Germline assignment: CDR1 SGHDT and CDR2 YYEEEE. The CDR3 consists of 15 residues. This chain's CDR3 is CASSLVAGGTDTQYF. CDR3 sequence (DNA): TGTGCCAGCAGCTTAGTAGCGGGAGGCACAGATACGCAGTATTTT.

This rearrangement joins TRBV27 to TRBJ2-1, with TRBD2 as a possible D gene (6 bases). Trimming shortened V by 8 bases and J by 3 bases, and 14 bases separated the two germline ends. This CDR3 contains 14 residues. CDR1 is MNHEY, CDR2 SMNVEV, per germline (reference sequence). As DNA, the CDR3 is TGTGCCAGCGCAGTAACGGGAGTCTACAATGAGCAGTTCTTC. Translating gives CASAVTGVYNEQFF.

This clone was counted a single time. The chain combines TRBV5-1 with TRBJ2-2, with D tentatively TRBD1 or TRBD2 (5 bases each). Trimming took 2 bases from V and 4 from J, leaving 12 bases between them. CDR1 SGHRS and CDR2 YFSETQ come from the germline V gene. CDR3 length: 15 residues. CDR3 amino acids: CASSFVEGPTGELFF. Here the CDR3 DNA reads TGCGCCAGCAGCTTCGTCGAGGGACCCACCGGGGAGCTGTTTTTT.

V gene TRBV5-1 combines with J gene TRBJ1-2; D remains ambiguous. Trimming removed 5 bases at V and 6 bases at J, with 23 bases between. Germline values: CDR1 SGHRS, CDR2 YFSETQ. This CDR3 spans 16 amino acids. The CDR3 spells CASRPNLGLHSDGYTF. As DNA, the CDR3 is TGCGCCAGCAGACCGAATCTCGGCCTTCACTCCGATGGCTACACCTTC.

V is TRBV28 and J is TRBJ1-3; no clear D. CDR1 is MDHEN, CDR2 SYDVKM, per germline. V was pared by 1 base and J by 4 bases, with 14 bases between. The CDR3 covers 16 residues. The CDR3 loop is CASSLSGNGIGNTIYF. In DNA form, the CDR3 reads TGTGCCAGCAGTTTATCTGGGAATGGGATAGGAAACACCATATATTTT.

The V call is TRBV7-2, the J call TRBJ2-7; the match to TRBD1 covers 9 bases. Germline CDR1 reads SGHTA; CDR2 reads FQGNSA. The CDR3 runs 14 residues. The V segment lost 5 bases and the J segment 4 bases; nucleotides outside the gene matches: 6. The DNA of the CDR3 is TGTGCCAGCAGCCTACAGACAGGGGGATACGAGCAGTACTTC. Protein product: CASSLQTGGYEQYF.

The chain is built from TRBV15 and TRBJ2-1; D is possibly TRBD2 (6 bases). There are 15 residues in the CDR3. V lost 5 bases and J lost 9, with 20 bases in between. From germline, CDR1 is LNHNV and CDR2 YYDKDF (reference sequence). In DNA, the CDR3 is TGTGCCACCAGCGGCGGAGGGAGCACACGGAGTGAGCAGTTCTTC. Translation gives CATSGGGSTRSEQFF.

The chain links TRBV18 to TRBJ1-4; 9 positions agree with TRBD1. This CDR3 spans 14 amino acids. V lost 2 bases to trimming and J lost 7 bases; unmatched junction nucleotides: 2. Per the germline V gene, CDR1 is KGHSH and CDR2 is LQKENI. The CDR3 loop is CASSPGQGSEKLFF. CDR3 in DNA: TGTGCCAGCTCACCAGGACAGGGGAGTGAAAAACTGTTTTTT.